This entry lists 20 T cell receptor beta chains sequenced from one sample in a study of cytomegalovirus exposure and HLA in healthy donors. Clones were sequenced by immunoSEQ multiplex PCR, and TCRdb holds only the in-frame ones, with some missing. The repertoire holds 55,000 to 70,000 clones, 91% seen once, with 2% to 2.5% in the top ten. The sequencing sample was made of PBMCs. These receptors all stem from a woman aged 25 to 39 in good health and CMV-seronegative.

The chain uses TRBV6-5 and TRBJ2-7, with a possible D match to TRBD1 (6 bases). CDR3 size: 13 residues. The ends were cut back, 7 bases at V and 4 bases at J, with 14 bases in the middle. The germline CDR1 and CDR2 sequences are MNHEY and SVGAGI. The DNA of the CDR3 is TGTGCCAGCAATTCTGGTACAGGGTACGAGCAGTACTTC. Amino acids: CASNSGTGYEQYF.

This CDR3 is CASSFNPRTGAHEQYF. The CDR3 region has the DNA TGTGCCAGCAGCTTTAATCCCCGGACAGGGGCCCACGAGCAGTACTTC. The chain is built from TRBV7-9 and TRBJ2-7; 9 bases are a match to TRBD1. Per the germline V gene, CDR1 is SEHNR and CDR2 is FQNEAQ (reference sequence). The CDR3 has 16 residues. V was pared by 3 bases and J by 5 bases, with 11 bases of the junction left unmatched.

The chain is built from TRBV27 and TRBJ1-1, with D maybe TRBD1 (5 bases). The CDR3 consists of 15 residues. Trimming removed 1 base at V and 0 bases at J, with 9 bases between. CDR1 is MNHEY and CDR2 is SMNVEV in the germline V gene (reference sequence). The CDR3 DNA sequence: TGTGCCAGCAGTTTATATCAGGGCATGAACACTGAAGCTTTCTTT. The encoded protein is CASSLYQGMNTEAFF.

The gene calls are TRBV7-8 and TRBJ2-1; D might be TRBD2 (6 bases). Germline V gene sequence: CDR1 SGHVS, CDR2 FQNEAQ. The CDR3 loop spans 14 amino acids. The V and J ends lost 5 bases and 8 bases respectively, with 16 bases between them. Here the CDR3 reads CASSPSPGSYEQFF. DNA for the CDR3: TGTGCCAGCAGCCCTTCCCCCGGGAGCTATGAGCAGTTCTTC.

This chain uses TRBV19 with TRBJ1-5, with TRBD1 matching over 12 bases. CDR1 LNHDA and CDR2 SQIVND come from the germline V gene (reference sequence). J lost 7 bases, V lost 4 bases, and 11 bases had no gene match. The length of the CDR3 is 17 residues. The CDR3 here is CASSTRDRGPSEQPQHF. The CDR3 bases are TGTGCCAGTAGTACTAGGGACAGGGGGCCTAGCGAACAGCCCCAGCATTTT.

This clone appeared once. The chain recombines TRBV19 with TRBJ2-3; TRBD2 aligns across 9 bases. Germline-derived CDR1 and CDR2 are LNHDA and SQIVND (reference sequence). V lost 4 bases, J lost 4 bases, and 9 bases stayed unmatched. The CDR3 loop spans 16 amino acids. The DNA of the CDR3 is TGTGCCAGTAGTACTCCGGCGGGAGGGCCCTCAGATACGCAGTATTTT. Protein product: CASSTPAGGPSDTQYF. Variable domain in full (rest from reference TRBV19 and TRBJ2-3): DGGITQSPKYLFRKEGQNVTLSCEQNLNHDAMYWYRQDPGQGLRLIYYSQIVNDFQKGDIAEGYSVSREKKESFPLTVTSAQKNPTAFYLCASSTPAGGPSDTQYFGPGTRLTVL.

The chain joins TRBV5-6 to TRBJ1-2, with 8 bases lining up with TRBD1. The CDR3 extends over 14 amino acids. Per germline, CDR1 SGHDT and CDR2 YYEEEE. Germline trimming cut 4 bases from V and 3 bases from J; bases unmatched to any gene: 5. The CDR3 sequence is CASSPGGQDYGYTF. CDR3 bases: TGTGCCAGCAGCCCAGGGGGACAGGACTATGGCTACACCTTC.

The chain joins TRBV19 to TRBJ1-1; TRBD1 aligns across 8 bases. With 6 bases clipped from V and 1 base from J, the junction kept 7 bases outside the gene matches. CDR1 is LNHDA and CDR2 is SQIVND in the germline V gene (reference sequence). The CDR3 runs to 15 residues. CDR3 bases: TGTGCCAGTAGCATACAGGGGGGCCCGAACACTGAAGCTTTCTTT. The encoded protein is CASSIQGGPNTEAFF.

The chain uses TRBV9 and TRBJ1-2, with 12 bases identical to TRBD1. The CDR3 sequence is 16 residues long. Unmatched junction bases numbered 11, after V lost 4 bases and J lost 7 bases. Germline V gives CDR1 SGDLS, CDR2 YYNGEE. In DNA form, the CDR3 reads TGTGCCAGCAGCCTAGAGAGGGACAGGGGGCGCGGTGGCTACACCTTC. Translated: CASSLERDRGRGGYTF.

The V gene is TRBV6-5, the J gene TRBJ1-1; D unresolved. The V gene's germline CDR1 is MNHEY and CDR2 SVGAGI. Between the trimmed V and J ends, which lost 5 bases and 3 bases, there was a span of 16 bases. The CDR3 is 15 residues long. This CDR3 reads CASSRTPGGYTEAFF. As DNA, the CDR3 is TGTGCCAGCAGTCGTACCCCTGGAGGGTACACTGAAGCTTTCTTT.

The chain joins TRBV5-5 to TRBJ1-2; the D gene is possibly TRBD1 (5 bases). V was pared by 1 base and J by 7 bases, with 11 bases between. This CDR3 has 13 residues. Germline CDR1 SGHKS, CDR2 YYEKEE (reference sequence). The chain's CDR3 is CASSLSGVGGYTF. As DNA, the CDR3 is TGTGCCAGCAGCTTGTCGGGGGTGGGTGGCTACACCTTC.

The chain is built from TRBV6-1 and TRBJ1-1; TRBD1 is a possible D gene (5 bases). The CDR3 loop spans 17 amino acids. Germline values: CDR1 MNHNS, CDR2 SASEGT. Between the trimmed V and J ends, which lost 4 bases and 0 bases, there was a span of 18 bases. CDR3 region: CASSAVRQILMNTEAFF. CDR3 DNA sequence: TGTGCCAGCAGTGCAGTAAGACAGATACTAATGAACACTGAAGCTTTCTTT.

V and J are TRBV7-8 and TRBJ2-3; TRBD1 matches at 10 bases. This CDR3 is 19 amino acids long. Trimming cost V 1 base and J 3 bases; bases outside gene matches: 13. Germline V gene sequence: CDR1 SGHVS, CDR2 FQNEAQ. This chain's CDR3 is CASSLVVGTGVSWTDTQYF. The CDR3 coding sequence is TGTGCCAGCAGCTTAGTTGTCGGGACAGGGGTTTCGTGGACAGATACGCAGTATTTT.

V gene TRBV5-4 combines with J gene TRBJ2-6; 11 bases fit TRBD2. This CDR3 spans 19 amino acids. From germline, CDR1 is SGHNT and CDR2 YYREEE (reference sequence). The V gene end was trimmed by 4 bases and the J gene end by 0 bases; junction bases not matched to a gene: 9. This chain's CDR3 is CASSLPGLAVFSGANVLTF. The DNA of the CDR3 is TGTGCCAGCAGCCTCCCGGGACTAGCGGTCTTCTCTGGGGCCAACGTCCTGACTTTC.

The J gene is TRBJ1-2, the V gene TRBV10-3, with 7 nucleotides matching TRBD1. Germline V gene lookup returns CDR1 ENHRY and CDR2 SYGVKD. The CDR3 runs 15 residues. The junction had 7 bases not matched to a gene; V was cut back by 3 bases and J by 3 bases. This chain's CDR3 is CAISDRGGSYYGYTF. In DNA, the CDR3 is TGTGCCATCAGTGATCGAGGGGGCTCATACTATGGCTACACCTTC.

J is TRBJ1-3 and V is TRBV4-3; D gene ambiguous. Germline CDR1 and CDR2: LGHNA and YSLEER. The CDR3 runs 17 residues. The germline V and J ends were trimmed by 1 base and 0 bases, with 13 bases remaining between them. The chain's CDR3 is CASSQGANLPSGNTIYF. The CDR3 region has the DNA TGCGCCAGCAGCCAAGGGGCAAATCTGCCCTCTGGAAACACCATATATTTT.

The chain recombines TRBV4-1 with TRBJ1-2; D remains ambiguous. This CDR3 is 12 amino acids long. The V end was cut by 6 bases, the J end by 1 base, with 6 bases between. CDR1 is MGHRA, CDR2 YSYEKL, per germline. This CDR3 reads CASSEVNYGYTF. In nucleotides, the CDR3 is TGCGCCAGCAGTGAGGTTAACTATGGCTACACCTTC.

The V call is TRBV6-5, the J call TRBJ2-1; the match to TRBD2 covers 12 bases. The CDR3 is 15 residues long. Trimming took 0 bases from V and 8 from J; bases not matched to a gene: 2. The V gene's germline CDR1 is MNHEY and CDR2 SVGAGI. CDR3 in DNA: TGTGCCAGCAGTTACTCGGGACTAGCGGGCTATGAGCAGTTCTTC. This gives the protein CASSYSGLAGYEQFF.

A few counts support this clone. The CDR3 loop is CASSLKGRGSEQYF. Here the CDR3 DNA reads TGTGCCAGCAGTTTAAAGGGGCGGGGGAGCGAGCAGTACTTC. V usage is TRBV28 and J usage is TRBJ2-7, with 7 bases fitting TRBD2. V lost 2 bases, J lost 6 bases, and 7 bases stayed unmatched. This CDR3 region has 14 residues. Germline V CDR1 and CDR2: MDHEN, SYDVKM.

The V and J genes are TRBV5-6 and TRBJ2-7, with 7 bases lining up with TRBD1. V was clipped by 3 bases and J by 0 bases; unmatched bases: 9. The CDR3 contains 16 residues. Germline V lookup: CDR1 SGHDT, CDR2 YYEEEE. Here the CDR3 reads CASSYRTGGSSYEQYF. CDR3 coding DNA: TGTGCCAGCAGCTACCGGACAGGTGGGAGCTCCTACGAGCAGTACTTC.